Included here is one T cell receptor beta chain sequence, with context. This entry is derived from a study of blood T cell repertoires in COVID-19. As for the study in general: From T cells, B-cell-depleted T cells, or PBMCs came the material, which was cDNA or gDNA.

J lost 7 bases, V lost 2 bases, and 9 bases had no gene match. Germline-derived CDR1 and CDR2 are SGHVS and FNYEAQ. The CDR3 is 16 amino acids. TCRdb keeps only in-frame clones here, not all; method: immunoSEQ multiplex PCR. Here the sample spans about 480,000 clones, 88% being singletons. Clinical histories supplied by participants themselves formed the basis of cohort assignment. The chain recombines TRBV7-6 with TRBJ1-1; TRBD1 aligns across 11 bases. Sequenced input: PBMCs or T cells enriched from blood (not recorded which). This clonotype originated in a woman in her 40s who had recovered from COVID-19. The CDR3 bases are TGTGCCAGCAGCTTATCGCCCGCGGGACAGGGGGTTGAAGCTTTCTTT. Protein product: CASSLSPAGQGVEAFF.